This is a list of T cell receptor beta chains from one sample in a study of radiation and T cells in renal cell carcinoma. TCRdb's copy holds only in-frame clones and misses some; the assay was immunoSEQ multiplex PCR. The sample records around 94,000 clones, around four fifths being singletons. Here the sequenced sample was blood, taken from a patient whose treatment included radiotherapy and nephrectomy. The receptors come from a man aged 45-60 years with renal cell carcinoma. Each CDR3 is given with its conserved first and last residue. A D gene is named only where the DNA matches it firmly. Not all rows give a size; the values are once, few, many and, for expanded clones, a class.

d_gene: NA; v_gene: TRBV5-1; abundance: NA; j_gene: TRBJ2-3; CDR3aa: CASSEGYYTDTQYF; CDR3nt: TGCGCCAGCAGCGAGGGATATTATACAGATACGCAGTATTTT
d_gene: NA; v_gene: TRBV10-3; abundance: NA; j_gene: TRBJ2-1; CDR3aa: CATRTHTSSYNEQFF; CDR3nt: TGTGCCACAAGGACCCATACGAGCTCCTACAATGAGCAGTTCTTC
d_gene: TRBD2; v_gene: TRBV7-6; abundance: NA; j_gene: TRBJ2-3; CDR3aa: CASSLVYSGIGTDTQYF; CDR3nt: TGTGCCAGCAGCTTAGTCTATAGCGGGATAGGCACAGATACGCAGTATTTT
d_gene: NA; v_gene: TRBV7-9; abundance: few; j_gene: TRBJ1-3; CDR3aa: CASIAGAGSFSGNTIYF; CDR3nt: TGTGCCAGCATCGCGGGGGCAGGTTCTTTTTCTGGAAACACCATATATTTT
d_gene: NA; v_gene: TRBV11-3; abundance: NA; j_gene: TRBJ1-1; CDR3aa: CASSSEASASEAFF; CDR3nt: TGTGCCAGCAGCTCGGAGGCGAGTGCCTCTGAAGCTTTCTTT
d_gene: NA; v_gene: TRBV7-9; abundance: NA; j_gene: TRBJ1-6; CDR3aa: CASSPGGSSYNSPLHF; CDR3nt: TGTGCCAGCAGCCCGGGGGGGAGCTCCTATAATTCACCCCTCCACTTT
d_gene: NA; v_gene: TRBV5-1; abundance: NA; j_gene: TRBJ1-3; CDR3aa: CASSLGSSGNTIYF; CDR3nt: TGCGCCAGCAGCTTAGGCAGCTCTGGAAACACCATATATTTT
d_gene: TRBD1; v_gene: TRBV19; abundance: NA; j_gene: TRBJ2-7; CDR3aa: CASSIGGQGAFYEQYF; CDR3nt: TGTGCCAGTAGTATAGGCGGACAGGGGGCTTTCTACGAGCAGTACTTC
d_gene: NA; v_gene: TRBV6-5; abundance: NA; j_gene: TRBJ1-4; CDR3aa: CASSYGGGLEKLFF; CDR3nt: TGTGCCAGCAGTTACGGAGGGGGACTGGAAAAACTGTTTTTT
d_gene: TRBD1; v_gene: TRBV10-3; abundance: NA; j_gene: TRBJ1-1; CDR3aa: CAISRDRAEAFF; CDR3nt: TGTGCCATCAGTCGGGACAGAGCTGAAGCTTTCTTT
d_gene: NA; v_gene: TRBV10-3; abundance: few; j_gene: TRBJ2-1; CDR3aa: CAISETDASYNEQFF; CDR3nt: TGTGCCATCAGTGAGACCGACGCCTCCTACAATGAGCAGTTCTTC
d_gene: TRBD1; v_gene: TRBV7-9; abundance: NA; j_gene: TRBJ1-1; CDR3aa: CASSIRQGLMNTEAFF; CDR3nt: TGTGCCAGCAGCATCCGACAGGGCTTGATGAACACTGAAGCTTTCTTT
d_gene: NA; v_gene: TRBV9; abundance: NA; j_gene: TRBJ2-1; CDR3aa: CASSPRTSESPEQFF; CDR3nt: TGTGCCAGCAGCCCCCGGACAAGTGAAAGTCCTGAGCAGTTCTTC
d_gene: NA; v_gene: TRBV7-9; abundance: NA; j_gene: TRBJ1-4; CDR3aa: CASSPREGAGGGEKLFF; CDR3nt: TGTGCCAGCAGCCCCAGAGAAGGCGCAGGCGGTGGCGAAAAACTGTTTTTT
d_gene: TRBD1; v_gene: TRBV7-2; abundance: NA; j_gene: TRBJ1-5; CDR3aa: CASSLDRAGGRPQHF; CDR3nt: TGTGCCAGCAGCTTAGATCGGGCAGGGGGGAGGCCCCAGCATTTT
d_gene: NA; v_gene: TRBV7-2; abundance: once; j_gene: TRBJ2-5; CDR3aa: CASSFHRSETQYF; CDR3nt: TGTGCCAGCAGCTTCCATCGGTCGGAGACCCAGTACTTC
d_gene: NA; v_gene: TRBV5-5; abundance: NA; j_gene: TRBJ2-7; CDR3aa: CASRPRELTYEQYF; CDR3nt: TGTGCCAGCAGACCTAGGGAGTTGACCTACGAGCAGTACTTC
d_gene: NA; v_gene: TRBV7-9; abundance: NA; j_gene: TRBJ1-1; CDR3aa: CASSFDSNTEAFF; CDR3nt: TGTGCCAGCAGCTTTGACAGCAACACTGAAGCTTTCTTT
d_gene: NA; v_gene: TRBV5-1; abundance: NA; j_gene: TRBJ2-3; CDR3aa: CASSFREGTDTQYF; CDR3nt: TGCGCCAGCAGCTTCAGGGAGGGCACAGATACGCAGTATTTT
d_gene: NA; v_gene: TRBV7-9; abundance: few; j_gene: TRBJ1-1; CDR3aa: CASSTRRGAEAFF; CDR3nt: TGTGCCAGCAGCACCCGGAGGGGAGCTGAAGCTTTCTTT
d_gene: NA; v_gene: TRBV28; abundance: NA; j_gene: TRBJ2-2; CDR3aa: CASNQLVSTGELFF; CDR3nt: TGTGCCAGCAACCAACTAGTTTCCACCGGGGAGCTGTTTTTT
d_gene: NA; v_gene: TRBV5-4; abundance: NA; j_gene: TRBJ2-6; CDR3aa: CASSLALAGANVLTF; CDR3nt: TGTGCCAGCAGCTTGGCGCTGGCTGGGGCCAACGTCCTGACTTTC
d_gene: TRBD1; v_gene: TRBV2; abundance: NA; j_gene: TRBJ1-4; CDR3aa: CASSAGTGPLKLFF; CDR3nt: TGTGCCAGCAGTGCCGGGACAGGGCCGCTTAAACTGTTTTTT
d_gene: NA; v_gene: TRBV27; abundance: once; j_gene: TRBJ2-7; CDR3aa: CASSLGAGMEQYF; CDR3nt: TGTGCCAGCAGTTTAGGGGCGGGGATGGAGCAGTACTTC
d_gene: TRBD2; v_gene: TRBV5-1; abundance: NA; j_gene: TRBJ2-3; CDR3aa: CASSPTAGGPGDTQYF; CDR3nt: TGCGCCAGCAGCCCTACGGCGGGAGGGCCAGGAGATACGCAGTATTTT
d_gene: NA; v_gene: TRBV7-9; abundance: NA; j_gene: TRBJ2-7; CDR3aa: CASSWTGYEQYF; CDR3nt: TGTGCCAGCAGCTGGACGGGCTACGAGCAGTACTTC